Each of the 27 T cell receptor beta chains below was sequenced from the same sample in a study of cytomegalovirus exposure and HLA in healthy donors. Amplification used 60 Vbeta primers and 13 Jbeta primers. Clones were read by immunoSEQ multiplex PCR, and TCRdb kept only the in-frame ones, dropping some. The repertoire has 150,000 to 200,000 clones, 65% to 85% of them found once; the top ten carry 2.5% to 3%. The specimen sequenced was PBMCs. These receptors were collected from a woman aged 45 to 65 in good health and CMV-seropositive.

The chain couples TRBV5-1 to TRBJ1-3; D is ambiguous. This CDR3 contains 14 residues. Germline V CDR1 and CDR2: SGHRS, YFSETQ. Trimming took off 3 bases at V and 4 bases at J, with 11 bases between the two ends. As DNA, the CDR3 is TGCGCCAGCAGCTCCGCTAGAGAAGGAAACACCATATATTTT. Translating it yields CASSSAREGNTIYF.

This chain joins TRBV2 and TRBJ1-1; 10 bases are shared with TRBD1. The ends lost 7 bases at V and 6 bases at J; junction bases unmatched: 5. The germline V gene encodes CDR1 SNHLY and CDR2 FYNNEI. The CDR3 runs 13 residues. CDR3 amino acids: CASNPGQGPEAFF. CDR3 coding DNA: TGTGCCAGCAACCCGGGACAGGGGCCTGAAGCTTTCTTT.

The chain uses TRBV29-1 and TRBJ2-3; no clear D gene. Germline V gene sequence: CDR1 SQVTM, CDR2 ANQGSEA. Trimming left V 7 bases short and J 1 base short, with 9 bases between. The CDR3 has 12 residues. The CDR3 coding sequence is TGCAGCGGAGATATGGGCACAGATACGCAGTATTTT. It specifies CSGDMGTDTQYF.

This clone was detected only once. The rearrangement uses TRBV5-5 and TRBJ2-7; TRBD1 is a possible D gene (6 bases). The CDR3 is 15 amino acids. The germline V gene has CDR1 SGHKS and CDR2 YYEKEE (reference sequence). Trimming left V 0 bases short and J 5 bases short, with 15 bases between. The CDR3 reads CASSLEAGARNEQYF. In DNA, the CDR3 is TGTGCCAGCAGCTTGGAGGCAGGGGCGAGAAACGAGCAGTACTTC.

V is TRBV5-1 and J is TRBJ2-5; the D gene is possibly TRBD1 (5 bases). This CDR3 region has 15 residues. Germline-derived CDR1 and CDR2 are SGHRS and YFSETQ. Trimming cost V 0 bases and J 1 base, with 10 bases left between them. The CDR3 coding sequence is TGCGCCAGCAGCTTGGAGGTAGGGGCCCAAGAGACCCAGTACTTC. This codes for CASSLEVGAQETQYF. Using reference TRBV5-1 and TRBJ2-5 for the parts outside the CDR3, the full variable domain is KAGVTQTPRYLIKTRGQQVTLSCSPISGHRSVSWYQQTPGQGLQFLFEYFSETQRNKGNFPGRFSGRQFSNSRSEMNVSTLELGDSALYLCASSLEVGAQETQYFGPGTRLLVL.

The V call is TRBV25-1, the J call TRBJ1-6, with 9 bases that match TRBD1. There are 15 residues in the CDR3. V trimming: 4 bases; J trimming: 10 bases; junction bases outside the gene matches: 8. From germline, CDR1 is MGHDK and CDR2 SYGVNS. Written as DNA, the CDR3 is TGTGCCAGCAGTGGGGGGACAGGGTCGGACTCACCCCTCCACTTT. Protein sequence: CASSGGTGSDSPLHF.

The rearrangement links TRBV25-1 to TRBJ2-7; 12 bases line up with TRBD2. The length of the CDR3 is 13 residues. The V segment lost 2 bases and the J segment 8 bases; nucleotides outside the gene matches: 1. In germline, CDR1 is MGHDK, CDR2 SYGVNS. The CDR3 loop reads CASSEGLAGKQYF. The CDR3 coding sequence is TGTGCCAGCAGTGAAGGACTAGCGGGGAAGCAGTACTTC.

CDR3 DNA sequence: TGTGCCAGCAGTGGGGGGGGATTGGGAGACACTGAAGCTTTCTTT. Translation: CASSGGGLGDTEAFF. V usage is TRBV6-1 and J usage is TRBJ1-1; tentative D call: TRBD1 (5 bases). V was clipped by 4 bases and J by 3 bases, with 15 bases between them. This CDR3 is built from 15 residues. In germline, CDR1 is MNHNS, CDR2 SASEGT.

The V call is TRBV5-1, the J call TRBJ1-2; D is perhaps TRBD1 (6 bases). Germline CDR1 and CDR2: SGHRS and YFSETQ. This CDR3 region has 13 residues. Between the trimmed V and J ends, which lost 4 bases and 8 bases, there was a span of 15 bases. As DNA, the CDR3 is TGCGCCAGCAGCCCCCAGGGGAGCGACGGCTACACCTTC. The encoded protein is CASSPQGSDGYTF. Looking up the rest from reference TRBV5-1 and TRBJ1-2 gives the full variable domain: KAGVTQTPRYLIKTRGQQVTLSCSPISGHRSVSWYQQTPGQGLQFLFEYFSETQRNKGNFPGRFSGRQFSNSRSEMNVSTLELGDSALYLCASSPQGSDGYTFGSGTRLTVV.

The chain has TRBV30 and TRBJ1-2; 9 positions match TRBD1. Germline CDR1 reads GTSNPN; CDR2 reads SVGIG (reference sequence). With 2 bases clipped from V and 4 bases from J, the junction kept 8 bases outside the gene matches. The CDR3 is made up of 15 amino acids. The CDR3 is CAWSSTGGKTYGYTF. CDR3 DNA sequence: TGTGCCTGGAGTTCGACAGGGGGGAAAACCTATGGCTACACCTTC.

The chain joins TRBV5-1 to TRBJ2-3; 8 bases agree with TRBD2. Germline V gene sequence: CDR1 SGHRS, CDR2 YFSETQ. CDR3 length equals 14 residues. The V gene end was trimmed by 4 bases and the J gene end by 2 bases; junction bases not matched to a gene: 3. The CDR3: CASSGTSYTDTQYF. The CDR3 DNA reads as TGCGCCAGCAGCGGGACTAGTTACACAGATACGCAGTATTTT.

V gene TRBV11-2 combines with J gene TRBJ2-3; D is possibly TRBD1 (6 bases). From germline, CDR1 is SGHAT and CDR2 FQNNGV. There are 17 residues in the CDR3. Trimming removed 0 bases at V and 1 base at J, with 14 bases between. Here the CDR3 DNA reads TGTGCCAGCAGCTTAGATAATAATTACAGGGGCACAGATACGCAGTATTTT. This codes for CASSLDNNYRGTDTQYF.

Only one count was recorded for this clone. J is TRBJ2-2 and V is TRBV7-6; tentatively, D is TRBD1 (5 bases). V lost 1 base and J lost 6, with 12 bases in between. The germline V gene encodes CDR1 SGHVS and CDR2 FNYEAQ. CDR3 length equals 15 residues. This CDR3 is CASSLVAGRSGELFF. In DNA, the CDR3 is TGTGCCAGCAGCTTAGTAGCAGGGCGGTCCGGGGAGCTGTTTTTT.

The rearrangement uses TRBV29-1 and TRBJ1-5, with 12 bases fitting TRBD1. V gave up 5 bases and J gave up 5 bases; unmatched junction bases: 4. The CDR3 covers 14 residues. Per the germline V gene, CDR1 is SQVTM and CDR2 is ANQGSEA. The CDR3 coding sequence is TGCAGCGTTTCGGGACAGGGGGCGGATCAGCCCCAGCATTTT. Its protein product is CSVSGQGADQPQHF.

J is TRBJ2-3 and V is TRBV11-2, with 7 bases that match TRBD2. CDR3 size: 19 residues. Germline values: CDR1 SGHAT, CDR2 FQNNGV. J was trimmed by 2 bases and V by 0 bases; bases with no gene match: 14. The CDR3 spells CASSLDPGPGGSPTDTQYF. CDR3 coding DNA: TGTGCCAGCAGCTTAGACCCCGGTCCGGGGGGATCCCCCACAGATACGCAGTATTTT. Filled out from reference TRBV11-2 and TRBJ2-3, the complete variable domain reads EAGVAQSPRYKIIEKRQSVAFWCNPISGHATLYWYQQILGQGPKLLIQFQNNGVVDDSQLPKDRFSAERLKGVDSTLKIQPAKLEDSAVYLCASSLDPGPGGSPTDTQYFGPGTRLTVL.

This chain joins TRBV6-6 and TRBJ2-7; perhaps TRBD1 as D (5 bases). The V and J ends lost 6 bases and 3 bases respectively, with 9 bases between them. The CDR3 consists of 12 residues. Germline-derived CDR1 and CDR2 are MNHNY and SVGAGI (reference sequence). CDR3 DNA: TGTGCCAGCAGCGTCGACAGCTACGAGCAGTACTTC. Translation gives CASSVDSYEQYF.

The sample holds a few counts of this clone. The chain carries TRBV11-2 and TRBJ1-2; perhaps TRBD1 as D (6 bases). This CDR3 comprises 14 residues. Deletions cut 5 bases from V and 4 bases from J, with 14 bases between. In germline, CDR1 is SGHAT, CDR2 FQNNGV. The CDR3 reads CASSPEDSFYGYTF. The DNA for the CDR3 is TGTGCCAGCAGCCCAGAGGACAGCTTCTATGGCTACACCTTC.

V is TRBV6-6 and J is TRBJ1-1, with 7 nucleotides matching TRBD1. The CDR3 consists of 12 residues. V gave up 4 bases and J gave up 5 bases; unmatched junction bases: 1. Germline CDR1 and CDR2: MNHNY and SVGAGI (reference sequence). This CDR3 is CASSSQGTEAFF. CDR3 sequence (DNA): TGTGCCAGCAGTTCACAGGGGACTGAAGCTTTCTTT.

The chain has TRBV2 and TRBJ1-6; 9 bases are a match to TRBD1. Germline V gene sequence: CDR1 SNHLY, CDR2 FYNNEI. The V and J ends lost 5 bases and 10 bases, in that order; junction bases with no gene match: 9. The CDR3 length is 15 residues. CDR3 sequence reads: CASSSQGQGRSPLHF. The CDR3 DNA follows: TGTGCCAGCAGTTCCCAGGGACAGGGACGGTCACCCCTCCACTTT.

This chain links TRBV2 with TRBJ1-1; D is possibly TRBD1 (5 bases). CDR1 is SNHLY and CDR2 is FYNNEI in the germline V gene. V lost 5 bases and J 0 bases, leaving 16 bases between the germline ends. CDR3 length: 16 residues. CDR3 amino acids: CASSPLPGLLNTEAFF. CDR3 nucleotide sequence: TGTGCCAGCAGTCCTCTGCCGGGACTCTTGAACACTGAAGCTTTCTTT.

Of note for this clone: The sample contains more than one DNA sequence encoding this CDR3. V and J are TRBV7-3 and TRBJ2-5; 7 bases are a match to TRBD2. Trimming cost V 5 bases and J 2 bases; bases outside gene matches: 5. The CDR3 consists of 14 residues. Germline CDR1 reads SGHTA; CDR2 reads FQGTGA. Written as DNA, the CDR3 is TGTGCCAGCAGCCCCAAGGGAGGGCAAGAGACCCAGTACTTC. The encoded protein is CASSPKGGQETQYF.

This chain joins TRBV13 and TRBJ2-7, with 9 bases matching TRBD1. J was trimmed by 5 bases and V by 5 bases; bases with no gene match: 7. This CDR3 spans 14 amino acids. Per germline, CDR1 PRHDT and CDR2 FYEKMQ (reference sequence). The CDR3 DNA reads as TGTGCCAGCAGCCCCACGGGACAGGGCCACGAGCAGTACTTC. Protein sequence: CASSPTGQGHEQYF.

V usage is TRBV5-6 and J usage is TRBJ1-1; TRBD1 is a possible D gene (5 bases). CDR1 SGHDT and CDR2 YYEEEE come from the germline V gene. Trimming pared 4 bases from V and 1 base from J, leaving 11 bases between. The CDR3 loop spans 14 amino acids. CDR3 DNA: TGTGCCAGCAGCCCTACAGGATGGAACACTGAAGCTTTCTTT. The encoded protein is CASSPTGWNTEAFF.

The rearrangement links TRBV7-2 to TRBJ2-3, with D possibly TRBD1 on 5 matching bases. CDR1 is SGHTA and CDR2 is FQGNSA in the germline V gene. V was shortened by 3 bases and J by 8 bases, with 12 bases between the two germline ends. This CDR3 is 13 amino acids long. CDR3 protein: CASSFEYRLTQYF. CDR3 nucleotide sequence: TGTGCCAGCAGCTTCGAGTACAGGCTTACGCAGTATTTT.

The chain links TRBV6-6 to TRBJ1-2, with 8 bases that match TRBD1. J lost 4 bases, V lost 6 bases, and 7 bases had no gene match. The CDR3 contains 14 residues. Germline V gene sequence: CDR1 MNHNY, CDR2 SVGAGI (reference sequence). The CDR3: CASSRRDRSYGYTF. CDR3 DNA sequence: TGTGCCAGCAGCCGGAGGGACAGGTCCTATGGCTACACCTTC.

The rearrangement links TRBV5-6 to TRBJ1-3; TRBD1 is a possible D gene (5 bases). Germline lookup yields CDR1 SGHDT and CDR2 YYEEEE. V was pared by 2 bases and J by 2 bases, with 8 bases between. CDR3 size: 14 residues. The CDR3 reads CASSFAGAGNTIYF. CDR3 sequence (DNA): TGTGCCAGCAGCTTCGCGGGGGCTGGAAACACCATATATTTT.

In its sample, this clone was seen once. The rearrangement joins TRBV4-1 to TRBJ1-5; the D gene is possibly TRBD1 (6 bases). Germline-derived CDR1 and CDR2 are MGHRA and YSYEKL. This CDR3 is built from 16 residues. The V end lost 4 bases, the J end lost 5 bases, and 18 bases lay between the germline ends. CDR3 coding DNA: TGCGCCAGCAGCCCCATGGGGGCAGGGATCGATCAGCCCCAGCATTTT. Residues: CASSPMGAGIDQPQHF.